This is a list of T cell receptor beta chains from one sample in a study of blood T cell repertoires in COVID-19. Here immunoSEQ multiplex PCR was the method, and the copy in TCRdb shows in-frame clones only, minus some. The table lists 300,000 to 450,000 clones, around 85% of them singletons. Sequenced input: peripheral blood. The receptors were sampled from a woman aged 18-29 years with acute or convalescent COVID-19. The CDR3 runs from the conserved cysteine through the conserved F or W. The order of the fields is J gene, D gene, clone size, V gene, CDR3 protein, CDR3 DNA. A D gene is named only where the DNA matches it firmly. Expanded clones get a size class; other rows say once, few or many, or leave the size out.

>TRBJ1-3|TRBD1|-|TRBV15
CATGDRVYGNTIYF
TGTGCCACCGGCGACAGGGTCTATGGAAACACCATATATTTT
>TRBJ1-2|-|-|TRBV9
CASSSQEGGYTF
TGTGCCAGCAGCTCCCAGGAGGGGGGCTACACCTTC
>TRBJ2-3|TRBD2|-|TRBV28
CASATAGGPRDTQYF
TGTGCCAGCGCTACGGCGGGAGGGCCGCGAGATACGCAGTATTTT
>TRBJ2-7|TRBD2|-|TRBV19
CASRLAGTHEQYF
TGTGCCAGTAGACTAGCGGGTACCCACGAGCAGTACTTC
>TRBJ1-2|TRBD1|-|TRBV29-1
CSVGTGFGGVDGYTF
TGCAGCGTTGGGACAGGCTTTGGGGGAGTAGATGGCTACACCTTC
>TRBJ2-7|-|once|TRBV7-3
CASSLTFAPWAEQYF
TGTGCCAGCAGCTTAACGTTTGCCCCGTGGGCCGAGCAGTACTTC
>TRBJ1-6|-|-|TRBV27
CASSLGVPWSYNSPLHF
TGTGCCAGCAGTTTGGGAGTCCCCTGGTCCTATAATTCACCCCTCCACTTT
>TRBJ2-7|TRBD2|few|TRBV28
CASSLYVAGEGEQYF
TGTGCCAGCAGTTTATATGTAGCGGGAGAAGGCGAGCAGTACTTC
>TRBJ1-1|-|few|TRBV19
CASSWGGARNTEAFF
TGTGCCAGTAGTTGGGGGGGGGCACGGAACACTGAAGCTTTCTTT
>TRBJ1-2|-|-|TRBV28
CASSFGGTNYGYTF
TGTGCCAGCAGTTTCGGAGGTACTAACTATGGCTACACCTTC
>TRBJ2-5|-|-|TRBV3-1/TRBV3-2
CASREEEPQYF
TGTGCCAGCAGGGAGGAAGAGCCCCAGTACTTC
>TRBJ2-5|-|-|TRBV9
CASSVPKETQYF
TGTGCCAGCAGCGTCCCCAAAGAGACCCAGTACTTC
>TRBJ1-4|-|-|TRBV19
CASSMTAGINEKLFF
TGTGCCAGTAGTATGACAGCGGGCATTAATGAAAAACTGTTTTTT
>TRBJ2-6|-|-|TRBV15
CATSTTGSGANVLTF
TGTGCCACCAGCACTACAGGGTCTGGGGCCAACGTCCTGACTTTC
>TRBJ1-3|-|-|TRBV19
CARGQGPTGNTIYF
TGTGCCAGAGGGCAGGGGCCGACTGGAAACACCATATATTTT
>TRBJ1-2|TRBD1|-|TRBV19
CASSRRAGTDNYGYTF
TGTGCCAGTAGTAGAAGAGCCGGGACAGATAACTATGGCTACACCTTC
>TRBJ2-1|TRBD2|-|TRBV27
CASSFSGGLYNEQFF
TGTGCCAGCAGTTTTAGCGGGGGACTCTACAATGAGCAGTTCTTC
>TRBJ2-1|-|-|TRBV13
CASSLGSAAGNEQFF
TGTGCCAGCAGCTTGGGTTCGGCAGCGGGCAATGAGCAGTTCTTC
>TRBJ1-4|-|-|TRBV4-1
CASSQDSQQGFGEKLFF
TGCGCCAGCAGCCAAGATTCTCAGCAGGGTTTCGGGGAAAAACTGTTTTTT
>TRBJ1-2|-|-|TRBV5-1
CASSFGAAWGYTF
TGCGCCAGCAGCTTTGGGGCAGCCTGGGGCTACACCTTC
>TRBJ1-5|-|-|TRBV4-1
CASSQDGEAAYQPQHF
TGCGCCAGCAGCCAAGACGGTGAGGCAGCTTATCAGCCCCAGCATTTT
>TRBJ1-5|-|few|TRBV11-2
CASSDSPNQPQHF
TGTGCCAGTAGTGACAGTCCCAATCAGCCCCAGCATTTT
>TRBJ1-1|-|-|TRBV10-3
CAINERVGAEAFF
TGTGCCATCAACGAAAGGGTAGGGGCAGAAGCTTTCTTT
>TRBJ2-2|TRBD1|-|TRBV28
CASSGTGRGELFF
TGTGCCAGCAGTGGGACAGGGCGAGGGGAGCTGTTTTTT
>TRBJ2-5|TRBD1|-|TRBV2
CASRQTGTVGTQYF
TGTGCCAGCAGACAAACCGGGACAGTGGGGACCCAGTACTTC
>TRBJ2-1|TRBD2|-|TRBV3-1/TRBV3-2
CASSQEPKGREPGNEQFF
TGTGCCAGCAGCCAAGAACCTAAGGGGCGGGAGCCTGGCAATGAGCAGTTCTTC
>TRBJ1-1|TRBD1|once|TRBV28
CASRGQVHPANTEAFF
TGTGCCAGCAGGGGACAGGTCCACCCCGCGAACACTGAAGCTTTCTTT